Following are 13 T cell receptor beta chains from one sample sequenced in a study of blood T cell repertoires in COVID-19. The assay was immunoSEQ multiplex PCR, and TCRdb's table has in-frame clones only and misses some. The sample carries approximately 210,000 clones, approximately 87% recorded once. The specimen sequenced was peripheral blood. These receptors originate from a woman in her 70s with active or convalescent COVID-19.

The chain has TRBV5-1 and TRBJ2-4; tentatively, D is TRBD1 (5 bases). The germline gives CDR1 SGHRS, CDR2 YFSETQ. The CDR3 contains 15 residues. Trimming removed 0 bases from V and 8 bases from J, with 15 bases in between. Here the CDR3 reads CASSLANVDIDIQYF. The CDR3 nucleotides are TGCGCCAGCAGCTTGGCCAACGTGGACATTGACATTCAGTACTTC.

In DNA form, the CDR3 reads TGTGCCAGCAGCTTACAGGGGGTTTCAATCGTCCTGACTTTC. Its protein product is CASSLQGVSIVLTF. The chain uses TRBV7-9 and TRBJ2-6; 7 nucleotides agree with TRBD1. Germline values: CDR1 SEHNR, CDR2 FQNEAQ (reference sequence). Unmatched junction bases numbered 7, after V lost 2 bases and J lost 12 bases. The CDR3 has 14 amino acids.

The chain uses TRBV28 and TRBJ2-5; the D gene is possibly TRBD1 (5 bases). The CDR3 runs to 15 residues. Deletions cut 6 bases from V and 2 bases from J, with 16 bases between. Looked up from germline, CDR1 is MDHEN and CDR2 is SYDVKM. The CDR3 loop reads CASSRRVGVQETQYF. The CDR3 DNA follows: TGTGCCAGCAGCCGCCGCGTAGGGGTTCAAGAGACCCAGTACTTC.

The rearrangement joins TRBV7-9 to TRBJ1-2; D perhaps matches TRBD1 (6 bases). This CDR3 comprises 14 residues. Trimming removed 5 bases from V and 8 bases from J, with 18 bases in between. Germline V gives CDR1 SEHNR, CDR2 FQNEAQ (reference sequence). The CDR3 region is CASSLLQGGRGYTF. CDR3 DNA: TGTGCCAGCAGCCTACTACAGGGCGGGAGAGGCTACACCTTC.

The chain is built from TRBV18 and TRBJ1-2, with TRBD1 as a possible D gene (6 bases). Germline loops: CDR1 KGHSH, CDR2 LQKENI. This CDR3 has 15 amino acids. V lost 0 bases to trimming and J lost 7 bases, with 15 bases between them. The CDR3 sequence is CASSPPTGTTVGYTF. The DNA of the CDR3 is TGTGCCAGCTCACCACCAACAGGGACCACCGTTGGCTACACCTTC.

This chain links TRBV5-1 with TRBJ2-1, with a weak D call TRBD1 (9 bases). The length of the CDR3 is 18 residues. From germline, CDR1 is SGHRS and CDR2 YFSETQ. V was cut by 5 bases and J by 9 bases, with 30 bases left in between. The CDR3 sequence is CASRSQGAAAGVFSEQFF. In DNA, the CDR3 is TGCGCCAGCAGGTCACAGGGGGCGGCAGCGGGGGTGTTTAGTGAGCAGTTCTTC.

The rearrangement links TRBV6-2 or TRBV6-3 to TRBJ1-4; no firm D call. V was shortened by 2 bases and J by 5 bases, with 9 bases between the two germline ends. This CDR3 comprises 14 residues. From germline, CDR1 is MNHEY and CDR2 SVGEGT. In nucleotides, the CDR3 is TGTGCCAGCAGTTACGTCAACAGCAATGAAAAACTGTTTTTT. This codes for CASSYVNSNEKLFF.

This sequence joins TRBV25-1 and TRBJ1-4; tentative D call: TRBD1 (5 bases). Between the trimmed V and J ends, which lost 7 bases and 8 bases, there was a span of 11 bases. Germline V gene lookup returns CDR1 MGHDK and CDR2 SYGVNS. The CDR3 sequence is 12 residues long. As DNA, the CDR3 is TGTGCCAGCACCATTCAGGGAGAAAAACTGTTTTTT. This gives the protein CASTIQGEKLFF.

The rearrangement uses TRBV18 and TRBJ2-5, with 7 bases fitting TRBD2. The CDR3 covers 13 residues. V was clipped by 3 bases and J by 7 bases; unmatched bases: 5. Germline assignment: CDR1 KGHSH and CDR2 LQKENI. The CDR3 reads CASSPVVAGTQYF. CDR3 nucleotides: TGTGCCAGCTCACCCGTAGTAGCGGGGACCCAGTACTTC.

The chain combines TRBV12-3 or TRBV12-4 with TRBJ1-1, with D unclear. V gave up 5 bases and J gave up 8 bases, with 15 bases separating them. The CDR3 runs to 13 residues. The CDR3 bases are TGTGCCAGCAGTATGAGGGATGGGAGGGAAGCTTTCTTT. As protein: CASSMRDGREAFF.

This clone showed up just a few times. The rearrangement uses TRBV30 and TRBJ2-7, with 10 bases that match TRBD2. The CDR3 runs to 14 residues. The germline gives CDR1 GTSNPN, CDR2 SVGIG (reference sequence). The V gene end was trimmed by 5 bases and the J gene end by 3 bases; junction bases not matched to a gene: 7. DNA of the CDR3: TGTGCCTGGGGGAGGGGACTAGCGAGCTACGAGCAGTACTTC. Its translation is CAWGRGLASYEQYF.

The CDR3 region is CASSPTTGFRTQYF. CDR3 sequence (DNA): TGTGCCAGCTCACCCACGACAGGTTTCCGGACGCAGTACTTC. The genes are TRBV18 and TRBJ2-7, with a possible D match to TRBD1 (6 bases). CDR3 length: 14 amino acids. The V end lost 3 bases, the J end lost 9 bases, and 18 bases lay between the germline ends. Looked up from germline, CDR1 is KGHSH and CDR2 is LQKENI.

The V and J genes are TRBV7-6 and TRBJ2-1; 13 bases are a match to TRBD2. Trimming cost V 5 bases and J 3 bases; bases outside gene matches: 7. The germline gives CDR1 SGHVS, CDR2 FNYEAQ. The CDR3 spans 17 residues. This CDR3 reads CASSATGTSGDYNEQFF. The CDR3 nucleotides read TGTGCCAGCAGCGCTACGGGGACTAGCGGGGACTACAATGAGCAGTTCTTC.